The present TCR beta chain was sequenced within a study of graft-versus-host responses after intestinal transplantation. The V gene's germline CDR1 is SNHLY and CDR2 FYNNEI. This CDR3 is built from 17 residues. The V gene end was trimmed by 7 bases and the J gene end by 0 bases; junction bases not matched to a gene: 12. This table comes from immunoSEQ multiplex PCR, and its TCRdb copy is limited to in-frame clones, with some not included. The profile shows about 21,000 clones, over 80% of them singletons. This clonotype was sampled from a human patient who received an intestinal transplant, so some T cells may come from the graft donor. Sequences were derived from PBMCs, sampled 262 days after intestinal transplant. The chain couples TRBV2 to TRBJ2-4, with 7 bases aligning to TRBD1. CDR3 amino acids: CASMGIGQALAKNIQYF. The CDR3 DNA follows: TGTGCCAGCATGGGCATCGGACAGGCTCTAGCCAAAAACATTCAGTACTTC.